One sample yielded the 22 T cell receptor beta chains listed below, sequenced in a study of T cells in tumors after PD-1 blockade (dated by TCRdb to about 2019). To prepare the library, the immunoSEQ multiplex PCR assay was applied. Entries here come from immuneACCESS through TCRdb and include only in-frame sequences with V and J called. Some clones fail to appear in such tables; in the studies checked, an unresolved V gene covers under half of the shortfall, and the cause of the remainder is unknown. The sample contains over 10,000 clones, approximately 63% of them found a single time. Under 20% of the sample is in the top ten clones. Interpreted using the paper, the time point label stands for: before anti-PD-1 therapy. The sequenced sample was tumor tissue, obtained before anti-PD-1 treatment. The receptors were sampled from a human donor with basal cell carcinoma.

The chain combines TRBV27 with TRBJ1-2, with 9 bases lining up with TRBD1. CDR1 is MNHEY, CDR2 SMNVEV, per germline (reference sequence). This CDR3 spans 14 amino acids. V gave up 6 bases and J gave up 4 bases; unmatched junction bases: 6. CDR3 loop: CASRNGQGTYGYTF. The DNA of the CDR3 is TGTGCCAGCAGGAACGGACAGGGGACCTATGGCTACACCTTC.

This chain uses TRBV5-1 with TRBJ2-3; tentatively, D is TRBD2 (5 bases). CDR1 is SGHRS, CDR2 YFSETQ, per germline. The CDR3 totals 15 residues. V was shortened by 1 base and J by 2 bases, with 11 bases between the two germline ends. The CDR3 DNA reads as TGCGCCAGCAGCTTGTTAGGACTGTTCACAGATACGCAGTATTTT. Translated, it gives CASSLLGLFTDTQYF.

This clone has just one count. The chain couples TRBV28 to TRBJ1-6; 10 bases agree with TRBD1. Germline CDR1 MDHEN, CDR2 SYDVKM. The CDR3 consists of 18 residues. The V and J ends lost 11 bases and 8 bases, in that order; junction bases with no gene match: 21. The CDR3 reads CAAGWGAGWTGGYSPLHF. The CDR3 DNA reads as TGTGCCGCCGGGTGGGGCGCGGGGTGGACAGGGGGTTATTCACCCCTCCACTTT.

This clone is classed as medium-sized. The chain combines TRBV4-2 with TRBJ1-2; D possibly corresponds to TRBD1 (5 bases). The V and J ends lost 0 bases and 2 bases respectively, with 22 bases between them. The V gene's germline CDR1 is LGHNA and CDR2 YNFKEQ. This CDR3 has 19 amino acids. Here the CDR3 reads CASSQDSGPKAARNYGYTF. In nucleotides, the CDR3 is TGTGCCAGCAGCCAAGACTCGGGGCCGAAGGCCGCTCGGAACTATGGCTACACCTTC.

The chain employs TRBV19 and TRBJ2-2; 10 positions match TRBD2. The CDR3 runs 17 residues. V gave up 5 bases and J gave up 5 bases; unmatched junction bases: 11. Germline-derived CDR1 and CDR2 are LNHDA and SQIVND (reference sequence). This CDR3 reads CASSLPRASGSTGELFF. The CDR3 coding sequence is TGTGCCAGTAGTCTTCCTAGGGCTAGCGGGAGTACCGGGGAGCTGTTTTTT.

J is TRBJ1-1 and V is TRBV12-3 or TRBV12-4; TRBD1 matches 7 bases. V shed 6 bases and J 6 bases; nucleotides not matched to a gene: 7. The CDR3 is 13 residues long. In DNA form, the CDR3 reads TGTGCCAGCAGCGCAGGGGGAAGGGCTGAAGCTTTCTTT. Its translation is CASSAGGRAEAFF.

In this sample, this clone turned up a few times. This chain links TRBV4-2 with TRBJ2-3; TRBD2 agrees at 13 bases. The CDR3 is 20 amino acids. CDR1 LGHNA and CDR2 YNFKEQ come from the germline V gene. J was trimmed by 1 base and V by 4 bases; bases with no gene match: 14. Here the CDR3 DNA reads TGTGCCAGCAGCCGAGGGGGACTAGCGGGGCAAGTCCTCGGCACAGATACGCAGTATTTT. It codes for CASSRGGLAGQVLGTDTQYF.

This clone was seen a single time. The chain is built from TRBV3-1 (or the pseudogene TRBV3-2) and TRBJ2-1, with TRBD2 matching 7 bases. CDR1 is LGHDT and CDR2 is YNNKEL in the germline V gene (reference sequence). Trimming took 4 bases from V and 9 from J; bases not matched to a gene: 6. The CDR3 has 13 amino acids. In DNA form, the CDR3 reads TGTGCCAGCAGCCGGACATCTAGCGGTGAGCAGTTCTTC. This gives the protein CASSRTSSGEQFF.

The chain recombines TRBV27 with TRBJ1-3; the D is unclear. Germline CDR1 MNHEY, CDR2 SMNVEV (reference sequence). The CDR3 sequence is 15 residues long. Deletions cut 6 bases from V and 0 bases from J, with 12 bases between. The CDR3 region has the DNA TGTGCCAGCAGGACCCTCGGAAGCTCTGGAAACACCATATATTTT. Translating it yields CASRTLGSSGNTIYF.

This clone was detected only a few times. The J gene is TRBJ2-7, the V gene TRBV6-6; D is perhaps TRBD2 (5 bases). The CDR3 is 13 residues long. V dropped 4 bases and J dropped 5 bases, with 12 bases sitting between them. Looked up from germline, CDR1 is MNHNY and CDR2 is SVGAGI (reference sequence). The CDR3 DNA reads as TGTGCCAGCAGTTCGTCGGGGTTAAACGAGCAGTACTTC. It yields the protein CASSSSGLNEQYF.

Relative to its sample, this clone is medium-sized. The chain joins TRBV11-3 to TRBJ2-7; D might be TRBD1 or TRBD2, each matching 5 bases. Germline CDR1 SGHNT, CDR2 YENEEA. This CDR3 region has 14 residues. V gave up 3 bases and J gave up 6 bases, with 15 bases separating them. This CDR3 reads CASSFEGFWGEQYF. In DNA form, the CDR3 reads TGTGCCAGCAGCTTCGAGGGGTTCTGGGGCGAGCAGTACTTC.

The chain combines TRBV6-6 with TRBJ1-1; D remains unclear. V lost 2 bases and J 1 base, leaving 11 bases between the germline ends. The CDR3 contains 15 residues. Germline CDR1 and CDR2: MNHNY and SVGAGI (reference sequence). The CDR3 here is CASSYPLHKNTEAFF. As DNA, the CDR3 is TGTGCCAGCAGTTACCCCTTACATAAGAACACTGAAGCTTTCTTT.

This clone was found a few times. The chain links TRBV3-1 (or the pseudogene TRBV3-2) to TRBJ1-1; perhaps TRBD1 as D (5 bases). In germline, CDR1 is LGHDT, CDR2 YNNKEL (reference sequence). V was pared by 6 bases and J by 4 bases, with 12 bases between. The CDR3 covers 13 residues. The CDR3 region has the DNA TGTGCCAGCAGGGGAAGTGGGGGCACTGAAGCTTTCTTT. It is translated as CASRGSGGTEAFF.

The genes are TRBV24-1 and TRBJ1-5, with D tentatively TRBD1 (6 bases). Germline loops: CDR1 KGHDR, CDR2 SFDVKD. The CDR3 consists of 15 residues. Deletions cut 3 bases from V and 1 base from J, with 9 bases between. Here the CDR3 reads CATSDRGASNQPQHF. CDR3 nucleotides: TGTGCCACCAGTGATAGGGGGGCCAGCAATCAGCCCCAGCATTTT.

Notes on this clone: The CDR3 end shows no conserved phenylalanine or tryptophan, and so a read error is likely. J is TRBJ1-2 and V is TRBV24-1, with D tentatively TRBD1 (6 bases). Deletions cut 7 bases from V and 1 base from J, with 12 bases between. Germline V gene sequence: CDR1 KGHDR, CDR2 SFDVKD. This CDR3 region has 14 residues. CDR3 sequence: CATSGQKINYGYTL. The CDR3 DNA follows: TGTGCCACCAGCGGACAGAAGATTAACTATGGCTACACCCTC.

The V call is TRBV19, the J call TRBJ1-5; D might be TRBD1 (5 bases). V was trimmed by 5 bases and J by 3 bases, leaving 8 bases between them. The CDR3 has 13 amino acids. The germline gives CDR1 LNHDA, CDR2 SQIVND (reference sequence). The chain's CDR3 is CASSEQANQPQHF. CDR3 bases: TGTGCCAGTAGTGAACAGGCCAATCAGCCCCAGCATTTT.

This clone was counted only a few times. The chain links TRBV29-1 to TRBJ2-7; D might be TRBD2 (6 bases). This CDR3 region has 13 residues. Looked up from germline, CDR1 is SQVTM and CDR2 is ANQGSEA. With 7 bases removed from V and 6 bases from J, the gap between germline ends came to 19 bases. The CDR3 nucleotides read TGCAGCGCTGAGGAGGGTGAATGGGGCGAGCAGTACTTC. The encoded protein is CSAEEGEWGEQYF.

V is TRBV4-3 and J is TRBJ2-1; D might be TRBD2 (6 bases). The germline gives CDR1 LGHNA, CDR2 YSLEER. Between the trimmed V and J ends, which lost 4 bases and 0 bases, there was a span of 13 bases. This CDR3 region has 16 residues. This chain's CDR3 is CASSLRGVSSYNEQFF. For the CDR3, the DNA is TGCGCCAGCAGCCTCCGCGGGGTCAGCTCCTACAATGAGCAGTTCTTC.

This clone was picked up a small number of times. This chain uses TRBV7-2 with TRBJ1-2; D gene uncertain. The germline CDR1 and CDR2 sequences are SGHTA and FQGNSA. The CDR3 covers 13 residues. Trimming pared 3 bases from V and 8 bases from J, leaving 13 bases between. The CDR3 spells CASSLSGSDGYTF. The CDR3 DNA sequence: TGTGCCAGCAGCTTGTCGGGATCGGACGGCTACACCTTC.

The chain recombines TRBV2 with TRBJ2-5; the D gene is possibly TRBD2 (6 bases). The V end lost 4 bases, the J end lost 2 bases, and 11 bases lay between the germline ends. CDR3 length: 14 residues. Germline values: CDR1 SNHLY, CDR2 FYNNEI. The CDR3 reads CASSVTAGQETQYF. Written as DNA, the CDR3 is TGTGCCAGCAGTGTAACAGCGGGTCAAGAGACCCAGTACTTC.

The chain is built from TRBV28 and TRBJ1-3; D unresolved. The CDR3 loop spans 11 amino acids. V was clipped by 6 bases and J by 3 bases, with 3 bases between them. The germline V gene has CDR1 MDHEN and CDR2 SYDVKM. CDR3 nucleotides: TGTGCCAGCAGACTTGGAAACACCATATATTTT. It yields the protein CASRLGNTIYF.

In its sample, this clone was seen a few times. The V and J genes are TRBV19 and TRBJ2-7; 12 nucleotides line up with TRBD2. Germline loops: CDR1 LNHDA, CDR2 SQIVND (reference sequence). Losses at the gene ends were 3 bases for V and 3 bases for J; bases not matched to a gene: 12. The CDR3 totals 18 residues. DNA for the CDR3: TGTGCCAGTAGTATGGGCCTAGCGGGAGGGGAGGGAGGCTACGAGCAGTACTTC. It codes for CASSMGLAGGEGGYEQYF.